This T cell receptor (beta chain) was captured by sequencing in a study of control samples from healthy donors and cancer patients. Trimming cost V 1 base and J 0 bases, with 11 bases left between them. The CDR3 has 16 amino acids. The germline V gene has CDR1 SGHDT and CDR2 YYEEEE. Clones were read by immunoSEQ multiplex PCR, and TCRdb kept only the in-frame ones, dropping some. Among 95,000 to 100,000 clones listed, about 89% were seen once. The specimen was blood. The sequence derives from a man aged 25-45 years in good health. The chain joins TRBV5-6 to TRBJ1-3; perhaps TRBD1 as D (5 bases). The CDR3 DNA sequence: TGTGCCAGCAGCTTGACCGGGACTTACTCTGGAAACACCATATATTTT. It encodes CASSLTGTYSGNTIYF.